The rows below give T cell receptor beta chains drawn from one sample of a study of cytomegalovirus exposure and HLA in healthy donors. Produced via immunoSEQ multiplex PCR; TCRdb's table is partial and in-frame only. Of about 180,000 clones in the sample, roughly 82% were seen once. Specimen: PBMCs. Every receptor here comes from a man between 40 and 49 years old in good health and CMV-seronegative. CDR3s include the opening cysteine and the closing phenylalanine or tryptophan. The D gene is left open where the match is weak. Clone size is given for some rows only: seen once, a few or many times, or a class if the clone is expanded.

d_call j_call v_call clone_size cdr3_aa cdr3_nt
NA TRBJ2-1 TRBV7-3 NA CASGKAGSWGNEQFF TGTGCCAGCGGCAAGGCGGGATCTTGGGGCAATGAGCAGTTCTTC
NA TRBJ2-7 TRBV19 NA CASSPRQGRVYEQYF TGTGCCAGTAGTCCCCGACAGGGGAGGGTCTACGAGCAGTACTTC
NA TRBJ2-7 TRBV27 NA CASSYHRGGPYEQYF TGTGCCAGCAGTTACCACAGGGGGGGACCCTACGAGCAGTACTTC
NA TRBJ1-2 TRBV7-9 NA CASSLGSGYGYTF TGTGCCAGCAGCTTAGGGTCGGGGTATGGCTACACCTTC
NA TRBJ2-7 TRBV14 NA CASSQDAEKPLAYEQYF TGTGCCAGCAGCCAAGATGCCGAGAAACCCCTCGCTTACGAGCAGTACTTC
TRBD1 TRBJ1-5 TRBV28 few CASSRGGSGQPQHF TGTGCCAGCAGTCGAGGGGGCTCGGGTCAGCCCCAGCATTTT
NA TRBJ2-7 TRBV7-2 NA CASSPRTASSYEQYF TGTGCCAGCAGCCCCAGGACAGCGAGCTCCTACGAGCAGTACTTC
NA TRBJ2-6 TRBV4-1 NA CASSLTYLNSGANVLTF TGCGCCAGCAGCCTAACCTACCTTAACTCTGGGGCCAACGTCCTGACTTTC
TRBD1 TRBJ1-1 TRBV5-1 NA CASSSSGTGRTEAFF TGCGCCAGCAGCTCGTCCGGGACAGGACGCACTGAAGCTTTCTTT
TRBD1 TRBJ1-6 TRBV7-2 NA CASSFDRDSPLHF TGTGCCAGCAGTTTTGACAGGGATTCACCCCTCCACTTT
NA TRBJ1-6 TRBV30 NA CAWSVQGGGGNSPLHF TGTGCCTGGAGTGTACAGGGAGGGGGTGGGAATTCACCCCTCCACTTT
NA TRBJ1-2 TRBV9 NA CASSASGRTANYGYTF TGTGCCAGCAGCGCATCGGGACGGACAGCTAACTATGGCTACACCTTC
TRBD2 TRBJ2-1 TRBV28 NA CASRVIAGANEQFF TGTGCCAGCAGGGTAATAGCGGGGGCCAATGAGCAGTTCTTC
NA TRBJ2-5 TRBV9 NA CASSPRSYQETQYF TGTGCCAGCAGCCCTCGGTCGTACCAAGAGACCCAGTACTTC
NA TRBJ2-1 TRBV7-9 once CASSTTGTRYNEQFF TGTGCCAGCAGCACAACAGGGACCCGCTACAATGAGCAGTTCTTC
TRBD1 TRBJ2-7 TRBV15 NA CATSTRDRGRYEQYF TGTGCCACCAGCACGCGGGACAGGGGGAGGTACGAGCAGTACTTC
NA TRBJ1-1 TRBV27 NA CASSLRWGVEAFF TGTGCCAGCAGTCTCCGCTGGGGGGTAGAAGCTTTCTTT
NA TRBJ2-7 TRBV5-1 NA CASSLRTSGYEQYF TGCGCCAGCAGCTTGCGTACGTCCGGCTACGAGCAGTACTTC
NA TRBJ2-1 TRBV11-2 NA CASSVSDEQFF TGTGCCAGCAGCGTTAGCGATGAGCAGTTCTTC
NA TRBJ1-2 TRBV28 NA CASSFPGSVDGYTF TGTGCCAGCAGTTTCCCGGGGTCGGTGGATGGCTACACCTTC
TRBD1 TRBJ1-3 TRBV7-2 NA CASSGQGLKGDTIYF TGTGCCAGCAGCGGACAGGGACTTAAGGGTGACACCATATATTTT
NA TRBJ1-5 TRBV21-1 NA CASSRQSYSNQPQHF TGTGCCAGCAGTAGACAGTCCTATAGCAATCAGCCCCAGCATTTT
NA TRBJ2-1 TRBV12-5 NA CASGLWENEQFF TGTGCTAGTGGTTTGTGGGAGAATGAGCAGTTCTTC
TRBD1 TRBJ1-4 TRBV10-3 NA CAISEGTGTGLNEKLFF TGTGCCATCAGTGAGGGGACCGGGACAGGCCTAAATGAAAAACTGTTTTTT
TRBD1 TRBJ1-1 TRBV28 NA CASITGTVNTEAFF TGTGCCAGCATTACCGGGACAGTCAACACTGAAGCTTTCTTT
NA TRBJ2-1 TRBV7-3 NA CASSGAGDNEQFF TGTGCCAGCAGCGGAGCTGGAGACAATGAGCAGTTCTTC
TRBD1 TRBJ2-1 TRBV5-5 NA CASSWTGGRDEQFF TGTGCCAGCAGCTGGACAGGGGGCCGGGATGAGCAGTTCTTC
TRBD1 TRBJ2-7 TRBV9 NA CASSLGQGAYEQYF TGTGCCAGCAGCTTGGGACAGGGGGCCTACGAGCAGTACTTC
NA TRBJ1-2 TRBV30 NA CAWSVRSYGYTF TGTGCCTGGAGTGTCAGGTCCTATGGCTACACCTTC
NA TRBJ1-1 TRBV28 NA CASTLGDSRNTEAFF TGTGCCAGCACTTTGGGGGACTCAAGGAACACTGAAGCTTTCTTT
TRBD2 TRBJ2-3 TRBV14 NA CASSPRTSRSVDTQYF TGTGCCAGCAGCCCTCGGACTAGCCGGAGCGTGGATACGCAGTATTTT
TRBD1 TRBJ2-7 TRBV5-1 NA CASSLRQGTYEQYF TGCGCCAGCAGCCTGAGACAGGGCACTTACGAGCAGTACTTC